The clone carrying this T cell receptor (beta chain) was recorded at least ten times. What it binds is unknown. This entry belongs to a study of T-cell reconstitution after alpha-beta-depleted transplantation in children. Unmatched junction bases numbered 3, after V lost 3 bases and J lost 1 base. The germline V gene has CDR1 DFQATT and CDR2 SNEGSKA (reference sequence). This CDR3 has 15 residues. Overall study findings and caveats: At the one-year point after transplant, T-cell counts and TCRbeta diversity were found to come mostly from T cells that had been newly produced.

The library targeted TCRbeta and was prepared with unique molecular identifiers. TCRdb recomputed calls from the PCR reads with MiXCR, one row per CDR3 protein. This table holds a few hundred thousand distinct CDR3 sequences, about 45% found once. The receptor was derived from a girl aged 2-15 years with aplastic anemia, due to receive a stem cell transplant. The sequences come from PBMCs, collected before TCRalphabeta/CD19-depleted stem cell transplant. The J gene is TRBJ2-3, the V gene TRBV20-1, with 11 bases identical to TRBD2. The CDR3 nucleotides are TGCAGTGCTAGCGGGACTAGCGGACGCACAGATACGCAGTATTTT. It yields the protein CSASGTSGRTDTQYF.